This entry concerns a single TCR beta chain. The sample belongs to a study of human T cells and chemical hapten exposure. As to time point: patch test 2, 6 weeks after DPC sensitization. Treatment: therapeutic diphenylcyclopropenone sensitization with weekly scalp DPC. CDR1 and CDR2 (germline): SQVTM, ANQGSEA. V shed 7 bases and J shed 4 bases, with 11 bases lying between them. The CDR3 runs to 13 residues. TCRdb re-called the RACE reads through MiXCR, storing one row per CDR3 protein. The sample yields about 82,000 distinct CDR3 sequences, around 6.7% seen once. This chain connects TRBV29-1 to TRBJ2-6; no reliable D call. Sequenced here: whole blood, sampled in connection with sensitization to the hapten diphenylcyclopropenone (DPC). The receptor was derived from a woman aged 25 to 45 with alopecia areata. Some clones in this sample may be carry-over from other donors' samples. The CDR3 is CSGETKGANVLTF. The DNA of the CDR3 is TGCAGCGGTGAGACGAAAGGGGCCAACGTCCTGACTTTC.